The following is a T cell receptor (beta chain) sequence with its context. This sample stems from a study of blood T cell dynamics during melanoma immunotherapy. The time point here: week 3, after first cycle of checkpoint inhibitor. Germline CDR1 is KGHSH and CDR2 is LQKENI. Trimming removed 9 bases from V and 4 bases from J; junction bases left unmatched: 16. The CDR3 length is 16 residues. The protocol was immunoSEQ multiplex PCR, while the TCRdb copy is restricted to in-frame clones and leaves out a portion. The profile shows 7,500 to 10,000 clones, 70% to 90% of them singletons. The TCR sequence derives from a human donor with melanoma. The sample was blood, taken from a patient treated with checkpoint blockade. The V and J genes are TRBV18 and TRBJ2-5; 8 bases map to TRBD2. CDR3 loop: CASSPRGGAGVETQYF. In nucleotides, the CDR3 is TGTGCCAGTTCCCCCCGTGGTGGAGCGGGGGTAGAGACCCAGTACTTC.